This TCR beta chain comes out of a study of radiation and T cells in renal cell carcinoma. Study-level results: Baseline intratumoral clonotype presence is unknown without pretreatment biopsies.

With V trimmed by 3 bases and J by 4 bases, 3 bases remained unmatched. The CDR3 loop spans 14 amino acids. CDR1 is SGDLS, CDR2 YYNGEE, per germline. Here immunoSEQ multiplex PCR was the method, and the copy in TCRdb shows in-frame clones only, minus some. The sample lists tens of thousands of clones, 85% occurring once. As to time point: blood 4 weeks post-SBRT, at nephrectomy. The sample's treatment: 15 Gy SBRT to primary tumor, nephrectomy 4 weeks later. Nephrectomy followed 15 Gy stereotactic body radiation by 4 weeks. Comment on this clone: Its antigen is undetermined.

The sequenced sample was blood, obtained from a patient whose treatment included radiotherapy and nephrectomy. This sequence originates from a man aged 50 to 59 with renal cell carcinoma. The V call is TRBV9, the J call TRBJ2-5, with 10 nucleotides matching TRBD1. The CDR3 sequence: CASSGQGAGETQYF. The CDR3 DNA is TGTGCCAGCAGCGGACAGGGGGCGGGAGAGACCCAGTACTTC.